This T cell receptor beta chain was documented in a study of T cell responses to AZD1222 COVID-19 vaccine. Findings and caveats of the study: Baseline serostatus was positive in only a handful of AZD1222 recipients.

Trimming took 5 bases from V and 10 from J; bases not matched to a gene: 16. The CDR3 length is 15 residues. CDR1 LNHDA and CDR2 SQIVND come from the germline V gene (reference sequence). Notes on this clone: Its antigen is as yet unknown.

Generated by immunoSEQ multiplex PCR, the TCRdb table keeps only in-frame clones and is missing some. Of 130,000 or so clones listed, around nine tenths are singletons. This sequence originates from an adult who received the AZD1222 COVID-19 vaccine. The specimen was peripheral blood, collected 28 days after the second AZD1222 dose. The chain is built from TRBV19 and TRBJ1-2; 7 nucleotides match TRBD1. CDR3 sequence: CASSPSSTGQTFYTF. The CDR3 coding sequence is TGTGCCAGTAGTCCCTCCTCGACAGGGCAGACCTTCTACACCTTC.